These 14 T cell receptor beta chains share one sample of origin, sequenced in a study of T cell responses to AZD1222 COVID-19 vaccine. Produced via immunoSEQ multiplex PCR; TCRdb's table is partial and in-frame only. The sample records about 170,000 clones, approximately 95% being singletons. The sample here was peripheral blood, taken on day 0 of AZD1222 vaccination. These receptors came from an adult in good health.

The rearrangement links TRBV14 to TRBJ1-1; D might be TRBD1 (5 bases). This CDR3 is 12 amino acids long. CDR1 SGHDN and CDR2 FVKESK come from the germline V gene. The ends were cut back, 1 base at V and 11 bases at J, with 11 bases in the middle. CDR3: CASSQGWSGAFF. For the CDR3, the DNA is TGTGCCAGCAGCCAAGGATGGTCAGGGGCTTTCTTT.

The chain is built from TRBV5-4 and TRBJ1-1; 8 nucleotides line up with TRBD1. The CDR3 has 13 residues. Germline V gene sequence: CDR1 SGHNT, CDR2 YYREEE (reference sequence). Trimming took 5 bases from V and 4 from J; bases not matched to a gene: 4. CDR3 in DNA: TGTGCCAGCAGAAGACAGGGGATCACTGAAGCTTTCTTT. This translates into CASRRQGITEAFF.

The chain joins TRBV12-2 to TRBJ2-7; the D call of TRBD2 is as the table states it, not checked on the DNA. TRBV12-2 has pseudogene status. CDR3 length: 16 amino acids. CDR3 nucleotides: TGTGCAAGTCGCTTAGCGCTTGACGGGGGCTCCTACGAGCAGTACTTC. Amino acids: CASRLALDGGSYEQYF.

The V call is TRBV3-1 (or the pseudogene TRBV3-2), the J call TRBJ1-5; 10 bases align to TRBD1. This CDR3 spans 16 amino acids. The junction had 2 bases not matched to a gene; V was cut back by 1 base and J by 2 bases. Germline V CDR1 and CDR2: LGHDT, YNNKEL (reference sequence). The CDR3 reads CASSQAGTGGNQPQHF. The CDR3 DNA sequence: TGTGCCAGCAGCCAAGCCGGGACAGGGGGCAATCAGCCCCAGCATTTT.

The J gene is TRBJ2-7, the V gene TRBV27; tentatively, D is TRBD1 or TRBD2 (5 bases each). Between the trimmed V and J ends, which lost 8 bases and 1 base, there was a span of 12 bases. The CDR3 is 13 amino acids. CDR1 and CDR2 (germline): MNHEY, SMNVEV (reference sequence). The DNA of the CDR3 is TGTGCCAGCGGGCAGGGAGATTCCTACGAGCAGTACTTC. Translation: CASGQGDSYEQYF.

The rearrangement joins TRBV6-5 to TRBJ2-3; possible D gene TRBD1, 5 bases. This CDR3 spans 14 amino acids. Trimming cost V 4 bases and J 6 bases, with 14 bases left between them. Germline V CDR1 and CDR2: MNHEY, SVGAGI. This chain's CDR3 is CASSLDRGGDTQYF. DNA of the CDR3: TGTGCCAGCAGTTTGGATAGGGGCGGTGATACGCAGTATTTT.

The V call is TRBV5-1, the J call TRBJ2-1; TRBD1 matches 9 bases. The junction had 9 bases not matched to a gene; V was cut back by 7 bases and J by 7 bases. Germline V gives CDR1 SGHRS, CDR2 YFSETQ. The CDR3 has 14 residues. CDR3 bases: TGCGCCAGCCGTGGGACAGGGAAGGTTAATGAGCAGTTCTTC. Encoded protein: CASRGTGKVNEQFF.

The V and J genes are TRBV3-1 (or the pseudogene TRBV3-2) and TRBJ2-1; D ambiguous. The CDR3 has 14 residues. Trimming cost V 4 bases and J 6 bases, with 13 bases left between them. Looked up from germline, CDR1 is LGHDT and CDR2 is YNNKEL (reference sequence). In DNA form, the CDR3 reads TGTGCCAGCAGCCCCATAGGTGGGTCCAATGAGCAGTTCTTC. This sequence encodes CASSPIGGSNEQFF.

This chain uses TRBV5-1 with TRBJ1-1, with 8 bases fitting TRBD1. Germline V gene data show CDR1 as SGHRS and CDR2 as YFSETQ. The CDR3 is 14 residues long. Losses at the gene ends were 1 base for V and 3 bases for J; bases not matched to a gene: 2. CDR3 DNA sequence: TGCGCCAGCAGCTTGCAGGGGGCGGACACTGAAGCTTTCTTT. Protein: CASSLQGADTEAFF.

The J gene is TRBJ1-2, the V gene TRBV5-1; 10 bases line up with TRBD1. The CDR3 is 14 amino acids. From germline, CDR1 is SGHRS and CDR2 YFSETQ. J gave up 7 bases and V 2 bases, and 5 bases lay outside the gene matches. The CDR3 loop is CASSLDRGQGGYTF. The CDR3 bases are TGCGCCAGCAGCTTAGACAGGGGGCAGGGTGGCTACACCTTC.

The rearrangement joins TRBV5-1 to TRBJ1-2, with D possibly TRBD1 on 5 matching bases. Germline V gene data show CDR1 as SGHRS and CDR2 as YFSETQ. This CDR3 spans 13 amino acids. Trimming shortened V by 6 bases and J by 3 bases, and 12 bases separated the two germline ends. CDR3 sequence: CASTGGGDYGYTF. CDR3 sequence (DNA): TGCGCCAGCACGGGGGGAGGTGACTATGGCTACACCTTC.

V is TRBV27 and J is TRBJ1-1; the match to TRBD1 covers 7 bases. The germline CDR1 and CDR2 sequences are MNHEY and SMNVEV (reference sequence). The CDR3 spans 18 residues. The trim removed 5 bases at V and 7 bases at J, leaving 22 bases unmatched. In DNA form, the CDR3 reads TGTGCCAGCAGTCCCTCGGGCATTGGCAGGGGGACCTTGGGTGAAGCTTTCTTT. Protein sequence: CASSPSGIGRGTLGEAFF.

The chain links TRBV12-3 or TRBV12-4 to TRBJ2-3; D remains unclear. V shed 4 bases and J shed 5 bases, with 4 bases lying between them. There are 11 residues in the CDR3. CDR3 sequence (DNA): TGTGCCAGCAGTTACAGAGATACGCAGTATTTT. This translates into CASSYRDTQYF.

This chain connects TRBV5-1 to TRBJ2-5, with D perhaps TRBD2 (7 bases). From germline, CDR1 is SGHRS and CDR2 YFSETQ. The CDR3 is 15 residues long. The V end lost 1 base, the J end lost 4 bases, and 14 bases lay between the germline ends. CDR3 loop: CASSLTPGGRETQYF. The CDR3 DNA follows: TGCGCCAGCAGCTTGACACCGGGGGGCCGAGAGACCCAGTACTTC.